This TCR beta chain is from a study of spatial heterogeneity in lung cancer. The study tagged each TCR cDNA molecule with a unique molecular identifier. TCRdb recomputed calls from the 5' RACE reads with MiXCR, one row per CDR3 protein. The sample records about 4,500 distinct CDR3 sequences, roughly 7.5% being singletons. Noted time point: sample taken at primary tumor resection. V lost 7 bases and J 1 base, leaving 8 bases between the germline ends. CDR1 SEHNR and CDR2 FQNEAQ come from the germline V gene (reference sequence). The CDR3 runs 12 residues. This clonotype counts as medium-sized (0.01 to 0.1%). Its cognate antigen is unknown. Study-level points and caveats: Tumor mutation counts were tracked by expanded intratumoral alpha and beta TCR counts.

This specimen was lung tumor tissue, taken at surgery. The receptor comes from a male donor with early-stage non-small cell lung cancer. The chain couples TRBV7-9 to TRBJ2-7, with D unresolved. The CDR3: CASMATSYEQYF. The CDR3, as DNA: TGTGCCAGCATGGCTACTTCCTACGAGCAGTACTTC.